The 26 T cell receptor beta chains reported below all come from one sample, sequenced in a study of T-cell reconstitution after alpha-beta-depleted transplantation in children. Unique molecular identifiers tagged the TCRbeta library. TCRdb re-analysed the PCR reads in MiXCR, keeping a single row per CDR3 protein. The sample holds 450,000 to 600,000 distinct CDR3 sequences, 8% to 11% seen once. Here the sequenced sample was PBMCs, taken before TCRalphabeta/CD19-depleted stem cell transplant. Receptors originate from a child under 10 years old with inherited bone marrow failure, due to receive a stem cell transplant.

Of note for this clonotype: Since a much larger clone is just one base distant, this may be a read error. The chain has TRBV12-3 or TRBV12-4 and TRBJ1-2, with D maybe TRBD1 (6 bases). V was shortened by 5 bases and J by 6 bases, with 16 bases between the two germline ends. This CDR3 is 14 amino acids long. CDR3 in DNA: TGTGCCAGCAGTACCCGGACAGCGAACCATGGCTACACCTTC. Translating gives CASSTRTANHGYTF.

This clonotype was observed many times. The rearrangement joins TRBV12-3 or TRBV12-4 to TRBJ1-2; D unclear. There are 14 residues in the CDR3. The V end was cut by 1 base, the J end by 0 bases, with 6 bases between. CDR3 DNA sequence: TGTGCCAGCAGTTTAGACAGCTCTAACTATGGCTACACCTTC. This sequence encodes CASSLDSSNYGYTF.

This clonotype was counted ten times or more. The chain carries TRBV4-2 and TRBJ2-2; 10 nucleotides align to TRBD1. Looked up from germline, CDR1 is LGHNA and CDR2 is YNFKEQ. The CDR3 is made up of 16 amino acids. V lost 4 bases and J lost 3; bases outside the gene matches: 5. The CDR3 loop reads CASSLATGGHTGELFF. CDR3 DNA sequence: TGTGCCAGCAGCCTTGCGACAGGGGGCCACACCGGGGAGCTGTTTTTT.

This clonotype was seen at least ten times. Here the CDR3 DNA reads TGTGCCAGTAGTCTAGCGGGAGTTAACAATGAGCAGTTCTTC. Protein: CASSLAGVNNEQFF. The chain links TRBV19 to TRBJ2-1; TRBD2 agrees at 10 bases. CDR3 length equals 14 residues. Germline values: CDR1 LNHDA, CDR2 SQIVND (reference sequence). The J segment lost 5 bases and the V segment lost 5 bases, leaving 3 bases of the junction unmatched.

This clonotype was observed at least ten times. The chain combines TRBV7-8 with TRBJ2-5; 13 nucleotides agree with TRBD2. Germline V lookup: CDR1 SGHVS, CDR2 FQNEAQ. With 7 bases clipped from V and 5 bases from J, the junction kept 10 bases outside the gene matches. The CDR3 has 16 amino acids. CDR3 residues: CASTHTGLAGVETQYF. In DNA, the CDR3 is TGTGCCAGCACTCACACTGGACTAGCGGGAGTGGAGACCCAGTACTTC.

This clonotype was detected ten times or more. The chain links TRBV4-1 to TRBJ2-7; TRBD1 agrees at 7 bases. After removal of 1 base from V and 0 bases from J, the junction contained 0 bases not matched to a gene. Germline V gene sequence: CDR1 MGHRA, CDR2 YSYEKL. The CDR3 totals 14 residues. The CDR3 sequence: CASSQGQGSYEQYF. The CDR3, as DNA: TGCGCCAGCAGCCAAGGACAGGGCTCCTACGAGCAGTACTTC.

In this sample, this clonotype turned up many times. J is TRBJ2-7 and V is TRBV5-1; 8 positions agree with TRBD1. The CDR3 extends over 14 amino acids. Per the germline V gene, CDR1 is SGHRS and CDR2 is YFSETQ. J was trimmed by 4 bases and V by 0 bases; bases with no gene match: 3. CDR3 residues: CASSLGGQGYEQYF. The CDR3 DNA is TGCGCCAGCAGCTTGGGTGGACAGGGTTACGAGCAGTACTTC.

This clonotype has a count of ten or more. The chain has TRBV12-3 or TRBV12-4 and TRBJ2-7; TRBD2 matches 7 bases. The CDR3 extends over 15 amino acids. Trimming cost V 6 bases and J 0 bases; bases outside gene matches: 8. The CDR3 DNA sequence: TGTGCCAGCAGGCGTACTAGCGCCCCCTCCTACGAGCAGTACTTC. Translation gives CASRRTSAPSYEQYF.

At least ten counts were recorded for this clonotype. V gene TRBV7-2 combines with J gene TRBJ2-5; 8 bases align to TRBD1. Trimming took 1 base from V and 5 from J; bases not matched to a gene: 9. The CDR3 sequence is 16 residues long. The V gene's germline CDR1 is SGHTA and CDR2 FQGNSA. CDR3 residues: CASSLVGAGGAETQYF. The CDR3 DNA is TGTGCCAGCAGCTTAGTAGGGGCAGGGGGCGCGGAGACCCAGTACTTC. The complete variable domain, with remaining parts taken from reference TRBV7-2 and TRBJ2-5, reads GAGVSQSPSNKVTEKGKDVELRCDPISGHTALYWYRQSLGQGLEFLIYFQGNSAPDKSGLPSDRFSAERTGGSVSTLTIQRTQQEDSAVYLCASSLVGAGGAETQYFGPGTRLLVL.

This clonotype has only a few counts. The chain joins TRBV5-1 to TRBJ2-3; D remains unclear. This CDR3 spans 13 amino acids. Germline V gene lookup returns CDR1 SGHRS and CDR2 YFSETQ. Trimming took off 0 bases at V and 6 bases at J, with 8 bases between the two ends. The CDR3 bases are TGCGCCAGCAGCTTGGACAGTCCTGATACGCAGTATTTT. This gives the protein CASSLDSPDTQYF.

This clonotype has a count of ten or more. The V call is TRBV18, the J call TRBJ2-7, with a tentative D call TRBD2 (5 bases). This CDR3 contains 13 residues. Looked up from germline, CDR1 is KGHSH and CDR2 is LQKENI. V was pared by 3 bases and J by 7 bases, with 13 bases between. In DNA, the CDR3 is TGTGCCAGCTCACCCCCCGAGTCGGGGGAGCAGTACTTC. Translation gives CASSPPESGEQYF.

The V gene is TRBV7-9, the J gene TRBJ2-7, with D hard to call. V lost 1 base, J lost 2 bases, and 12 bases lay in between. The CDR3 consists of 15 residues. Germline V gives CDR1 SEHNR, CDR2 FQNEAQ (reference sequence). CDR3 residues: CASSLVIGTAYEQYF. DNA of the CDR3: TGTGCCAGCAGCTTAGTTATCGGTACCGCCTACGAGCAGTACTTC.

This clonotype was observed many times. The chain carries TRBV20-1 and TRBJ2-7; D is perhaps TRBD2 (5 bases). This CDR3 is built from 12 residues. V was shortened by 3 bases and J by 5 bases, with 11 bases between the two germline ends. Per germline, CDR1 DFQATT and CDR2 SNEGSKA (reference sequence). Here the CDR3 DNA reads TGCAGTGCTAGGAGGGTGAAGAACGAGCAGTACTTC. This gives the protein CSARRVKNEQYF.

The CDR3 sequence is CATSDFKGARLTDTQYF. Written as DNA, the CDR3 is TGTGCCACCAGTGATTTTAAGGGGGCGCGACTCACAGATACGCAGTATTTT. The rearrangement links TRBV24-1 to TRBJ2-3; 7 bases fit TRBD1. Trimming at V came to 1 base and at J to 2 bases, leaving 8 bases not matched to a gene. CDR3 length equals 17 residues. Looked up from germline, CDR1 is KGHDR and CDR2 is SFDVKD.

The sample holds many counts of this clonotype. This chain uses TRBV29-1 with TRBJ2-7, with 9 positions matching TRBD1. Germline CDR1 is SQVTM and CDR2 is ANQGSEA. The CDR3 totals 17 residues. The trim removed 0 bases at V and 3 bases at J, leaving 12 bases unmatched. The CDR3 loop is CSVEDPVAGQGVYEQYF. Written as DNA, the CDR3 is TGCAGCGTTGAAGATCCAGTGGCGGGACAGGGCGTCTACGAGCAGTACTTC.

This clonotype was counted many times. This rearrangement joins TRBV5-5 to TRBJ1-2; D may be TRBD1 (6 bases). Trimming cost V 3 bases and J 6 bases, with 12 bases left between them. Germline assignment: CDR1 SGHKS and CDR2 YYEKEE (reference sequence). This CDR3 region has 13 residues. The DNA of the CDR3 is TGTGCCAGCAGCTCCGGGACACACCATGGCTACACCTTC. It is translated as CASSSGTHHGYTF.

The V call is TRBV30, the J call TRBJ2-7, with TRBD2 as a possible D gene (6 bases). This CDR3 is 12 amino acids long. V was cut by 2 bases and J by 7 bases, with 12 bases left in between. Germline V lookup: CDR1 GTSNPN, CDR2 SVGIG (reference sequence). CDR3 coding DNA: TGTGCCTGGAGTTACTATGGGGGGGAGCAGTACTTC. The encoded protein is CAWSYYGGEQYF.

Points on this clonotype: The junction and the germline gene differ at one end; a read error may be behind it. The gene calls are TRBV20-1 and TRBJ2-7; 12 bases align to TRBD2. This CDR3 has 13 amino acids. The germline V gene encodes CDR1 DFQATT and CDR2 SNEGSKA (reference sequence). The CDR3 here is CSSSGRESYEQYF. CDR3 nucleotide sequence: TGCAGTTCTAGCGGGAGGGAGTCCTACGAGCAGTACTTC.

This clonotype was observed many times. The CDR3 bases are TGTGCCAGCAGCCCACGACTAGCGGGAGGGAGGGAATATTTT. This sequence encodes CASSPRLAGGREYF. The V gene is TRBV7-2, the J gene TRBJ2-3; TRBD2 matches at 14 bases. Germline lookup yields CDR1 SGHTA and CDR2 FQGNSA. The CDR3 has 14 residues. The J segment lost 15 bases and the V segment lost 5 bases, leaving 10 bases of the junction unmatched.

A note on this clonotype: The junction shows a germline mismatch at one end, possibly a read error. The genes are TRBV10-1 and TRBJ2-3, with TRBD2 identical over 11 bases. The CDR3 contains 16 residues. Germline CDR1 WNHNN, CDR2 SYGVQD (reference sequence). CDR3: CASSDVTSGSIDTQYF. The CDR3 nucleotides read TGCGCCAGTAGTGACGTCACTAGCGGGAGCATAGATACGCAGTATTTT.

This clonotype has at least ten counts. This chain uses TRBV12-3 or TRBV12-4 with TRBJ2-1, with 7 bases fitting TRBD2. The CDR3 runs to 18 residues. V was pared by 3 bases and J by 2 bases, with 13 bases of the junction left unmatched. The CDR3 nucleotides are TGTGCCAGCAGTTTGCCCCTCAATGGGGAGGGGACCTACAATGAGCAGTTCTTC. It is translated as CASSLPLNGEGTYNEQFF.

In this sample, this clonotype turned up many times. The chain combines TRBV27 with TRBJ1-2; the match to TRBD1 covers 7 bases. Per the germline V gene, CDR1 is MNHEY and CDR2 is SMNVEV (reference sequence). With 0 bases clipped from V and 4 bases from J, the junction kept 8 bases outside the gene matches. The CDR3 consists of 16 residues. DNA of the CDR3: TGTGCCAGCAGTTTATCGATGGGGGACAGAAGCTATGGCTACACCTTC. It encodes CASSLSMGDRSYGYTF.

This clonotype was counted between two and nine times. The chain is built from TRBV7-2 and TRBJ2-7; D is perhaps TRBD1 (5 bases). Trimming removed 1 base at V and 0 bases at J, with 13 bases between. The CDR3 totals 16 residues. The germline V gene has CDR1 SGHTA and CDR2 FQGNSA. The CDR3 bases are TGTGCCAGCAGCTTAGTCGCAGGGCCTAGCTCCTACGAGCAGTACTTC. It specifies CASSLVAGPSSYEQYF.

This clonotype was counted many times. V is TRBV28 and J is TRBJ2-7; D unresolved. Germline V gene data show CDR1 as MDHEN and CDR2 as SYDVKM. The CDR3 is made up of 12 amino acids. The ends were cut back, 8 bases at V and 3 bases at J, with 11 bases in the middle. CDR3 sequence: CASGLRYYEQYF. The CDR3 DNA reads as TGTGCCAGCGGGTTACGGTACTACGAGCAGTACTTC.

This clonotype was seen at least ten times. V and J are TRBV20-1 and TRBJ2-3; TRBD2 agrees at 11 bases. J lost 2 bases, V lost 4 bases, and 11 bases had no gene match. Looked up from germline, CDR1 is DFQATT and CDR2 is SNEGSKA (reference sequence). The CDR3 is made up of 17 amino acids. CDR3 DNA sequence: TGCAGTGCTATCTACAGGACTAGCGGGCGAAACACAGATACGCAGTATTTT. Protein: CSAIYRTSGRNTDTQYF.

This clonotype showed up many times. This chain uses TRBV27 with TRBJ1-2; tentatively, D is TRBD1 (5 bases). The CDR3 runs 13 residues. The ends were cut back, 3 bases at V and 2 bases at J, with 7 bases in the middle. Per germline, CDR1 MNHEY and CDR2 SMNVEV (reference sequence). The CDR3 loop is CASSFAGNYGYTF. The CDR3 DNA is TGTGCCAGCAGTTTCGCAGGGAACTATGGCTACACCTTC.